This T cell receptor (beta chain) stems from a study of T cells in Graves' hyperthyroidism and ophthalmopathy. The TCR beta CDR3 regions underwent amplification using RNA transcripts as the source. The HTBI primer set was used in a first-round RT-PCR of the TCR CDR3. MiXCR, applied by TCRdb to the multiplex PCR reads, yields one record per CDR3 protein. The sample holds hundreds of thousands of distinct CDR3 sequences, roughly 24% seen once. The table lists this clonotype with a count of one. The CDR3 length is 14 residues. With 6 bases removed from V and 5 bases from J, the gap between germline ends came to 17 bases. Germline loops: CDR1 SGHRS, CDR2 YFSETQ.

Sequenced material: blood. The clonotype was recovered from a woman aged 25 to 39 with Graves' ophthalmopathy. This rearrangement joins TRBV5-1 to TRBJ2-5; D perhaps matches TRBD1 (7 bases). CDR3 coding DNA: TGCGCCAGCACCCTGAAGGCAGGGGGGGAGACCCAGTACTTC. Translation: CASTLKAGGETQYF.